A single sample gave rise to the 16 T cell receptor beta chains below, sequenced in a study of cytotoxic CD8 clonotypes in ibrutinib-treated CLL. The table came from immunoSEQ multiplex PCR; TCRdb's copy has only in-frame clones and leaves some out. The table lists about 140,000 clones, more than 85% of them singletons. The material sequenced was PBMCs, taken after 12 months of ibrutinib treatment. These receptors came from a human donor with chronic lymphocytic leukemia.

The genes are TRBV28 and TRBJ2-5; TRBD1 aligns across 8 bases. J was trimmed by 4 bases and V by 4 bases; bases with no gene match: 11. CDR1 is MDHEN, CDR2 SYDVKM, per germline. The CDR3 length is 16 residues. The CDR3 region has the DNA TGTGCCAGCAGTTACAGCAGTGGACAGGGTATAGAGACCCAGTACTTC. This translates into CASSYSSGQGIETQYF.

CDR3 in amino acids: CASSPQGIPYEQYF. The DNA for the CDR3 is TGTGCCAGCAGCCCTCAGGGGATACCCTACGAGCAGTACTTC. The chain employs TRBV7-9 and TRBJ2-7; D is possibly TRBD1 (6 bases). Trimming took off 5 bases at V and 2 bases at J, with 13 bases between the two ends. CDR1 SEHNR and CDR2 FQNEAQ come from the germline V gene (reference sequence). This CDR3 has 14 residues.

The CDR3, as DNA: TGTGCCAGCAGCGTCTCTCGGACTAGCGGGGGCCGGGCAGATACGCAGTATTTT. Protein: CASSVSRTSGGRADTQYF. The chain has TRBV9 and TRBJ2-3; the match to TRBD2 covers 13 bases. Trimming removed 2 bases from V and 4 bases from J; junction bases left unmatched: 10. Looked up from germline, CDR1 is SGDLS and CDR2 is YYNGEE. CDR3 length: 18 amino acids.

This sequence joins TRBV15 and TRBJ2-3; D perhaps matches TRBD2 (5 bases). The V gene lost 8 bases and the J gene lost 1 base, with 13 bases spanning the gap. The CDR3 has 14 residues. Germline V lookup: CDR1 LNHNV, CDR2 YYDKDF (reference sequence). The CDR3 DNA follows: TGTGCCACCGGGGTCCTGCGGGGCACAGATACGCAGTATTTT. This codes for CATGVLRGTDTQYF.

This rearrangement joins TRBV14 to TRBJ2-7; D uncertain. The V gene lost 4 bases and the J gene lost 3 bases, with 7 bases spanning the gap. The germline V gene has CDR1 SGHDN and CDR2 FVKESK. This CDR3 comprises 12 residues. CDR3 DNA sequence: TGTGCCAGCAGCCGTGCCTACTACGAGCAGTACTTC. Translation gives CASSRAYYEQYF.

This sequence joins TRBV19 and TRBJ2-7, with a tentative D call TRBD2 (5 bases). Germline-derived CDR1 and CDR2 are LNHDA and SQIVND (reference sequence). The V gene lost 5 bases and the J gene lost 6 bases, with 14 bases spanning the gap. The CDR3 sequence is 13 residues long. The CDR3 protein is CASSGRPSGEQYF. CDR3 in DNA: TGTGCCAGTAGTGGCAGGCCAAGCGGCGAGCAGTACTTC.

The CDR3 is CASSSSGIEYGYTF. CDR3 sequence (DNA): TGTGCCAGCAGTTCCTCCGGCATTGAGTATGGCTACACCTTC. The rearrangement joins TRBV28 to TRBJ1-2; no definite D call. The CDR3 is made up of 14 amino acids. The germline V gene has CDR1 MDHEN and CDR2 SYDVKM. Trimming stripped 4 bases from V and 5 bases from J, with 14 bases between.

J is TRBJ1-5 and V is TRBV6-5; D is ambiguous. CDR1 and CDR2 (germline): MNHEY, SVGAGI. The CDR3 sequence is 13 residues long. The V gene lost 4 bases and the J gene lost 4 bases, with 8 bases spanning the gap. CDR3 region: CASSWAGNQPQHF. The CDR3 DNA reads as TGTGCCAGCAGTTGGGCGGGTAATCAGCCCCAGCATTTT.

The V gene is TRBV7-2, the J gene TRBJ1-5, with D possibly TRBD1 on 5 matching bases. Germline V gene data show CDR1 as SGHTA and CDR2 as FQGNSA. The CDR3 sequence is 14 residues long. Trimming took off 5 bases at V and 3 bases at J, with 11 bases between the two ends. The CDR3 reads CASSIEQVNQPQHF. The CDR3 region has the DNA TGTGCCAGCAGCATAGAACAGGTCAATCAGCCCCAGCATTTT.

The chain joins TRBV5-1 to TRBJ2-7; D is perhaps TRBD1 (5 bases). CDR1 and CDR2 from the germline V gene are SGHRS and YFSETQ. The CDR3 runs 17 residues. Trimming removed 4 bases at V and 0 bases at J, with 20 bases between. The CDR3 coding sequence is TGCGCCAGCAGCACTGGGATCACAGGTCGGTTCTCCTACGAGCAGTACTTC. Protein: CASSTGITGRFSYEQYF. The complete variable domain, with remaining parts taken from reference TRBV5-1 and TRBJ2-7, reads KAGVTQTPRYLIKTRGQQVTLSCSPISGHRSVSWYQQTPGQGLQFLFEYFSETQRNKGNFPGRFSGRQFSNSRSEMNVSTLELGDSALYLCASSTGITGRFSYEQYFGPGTRLTVT.

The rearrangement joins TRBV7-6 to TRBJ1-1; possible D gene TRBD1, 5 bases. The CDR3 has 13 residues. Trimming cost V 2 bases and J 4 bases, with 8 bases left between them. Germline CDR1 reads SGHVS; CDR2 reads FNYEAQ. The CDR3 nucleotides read TGTGCCAGCAGCTTAAAAAGGGGCACTGAAGCTTTCTTT. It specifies CASSLKRGTEAFF.

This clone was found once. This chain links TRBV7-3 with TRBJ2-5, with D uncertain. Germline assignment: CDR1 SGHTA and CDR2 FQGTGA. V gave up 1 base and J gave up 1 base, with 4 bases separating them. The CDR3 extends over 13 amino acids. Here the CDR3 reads CASSLSGQETQYF. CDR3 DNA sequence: TGTGCCAGCAGCTTAAGCGGCCAAGAGACCCAGTACTTC.

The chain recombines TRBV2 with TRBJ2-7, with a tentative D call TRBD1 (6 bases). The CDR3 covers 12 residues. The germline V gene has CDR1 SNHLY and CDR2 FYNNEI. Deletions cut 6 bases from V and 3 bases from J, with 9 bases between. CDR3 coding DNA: TGTGCCAGCAGCCTACAGGGCTACGAGCAGTACTTC. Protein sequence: CASSLQGYEQYF.

The CDR3 DNA reads TGTGCCAGCTCACTAGGACCCTCAGACGGGGAAAAACTGTTTTTT. This translates into CASSLGPSDGEKLFF. The genes are TRBV18 and TRBJ1-4; D unclear. Germline V lookup: CDR1 KGHSH, CDR2 LQKENI. This CDR3 is 15 amino acids long. Trimming cost V 4 bases and J 8 bases, with 17 bases left between them.

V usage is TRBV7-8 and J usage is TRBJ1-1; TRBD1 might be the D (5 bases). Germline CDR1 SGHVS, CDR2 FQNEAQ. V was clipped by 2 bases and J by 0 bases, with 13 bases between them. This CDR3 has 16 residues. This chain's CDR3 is CASSLFQGSMNTEAFF. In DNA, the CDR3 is TGTGCCAGCAGCTTATTTCAGGGCAGCATGAACACTGAAGCTTTCTTT.

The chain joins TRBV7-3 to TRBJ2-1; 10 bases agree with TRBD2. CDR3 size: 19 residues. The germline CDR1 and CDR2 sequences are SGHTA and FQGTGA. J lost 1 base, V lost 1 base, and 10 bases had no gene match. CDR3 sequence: CASSLISSGRAHSYNEQFF. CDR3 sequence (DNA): TGTGCCAGCAGCTTAATATCGAGCGGGAGGGCCCATTCCTACAATGAGCAGTTCTTC.